A selection of T cell receptor beta chains follows, all from one sample in a study of shared clonotypes between healthy human individuals. The protocol was immunoSEQ multiplex PCR, while the TCRdb copy is restricted to in-frame clones and leaves out a portion. Here the sample spans approximately 650,000 clones, nearly 97% being singletons. The sequenced material came from naive CD8+ T cells sorted from blood. Receptor source: a woman in her 30s in good health. The CDR3 runs from the conserved cysteine through the conserved F or W. D genes are given only for firm matches. Clone size, where shown, is once, few, many, or a class for clones that have expanded.

D gene: TRBD1; V gene: TRBV19; clone size: -; J gene: TRBJ2-1; CDR3 protein: CASSILPGQGVRDEQFF; CDR3 DNA: TGTGCCAGTAGTATCCTTCCGGGACAGGGGGTCAGAGATGAGCAGTTCTTC
D gene: -; V gene: TRBV30; clone size: -; J gene: TRBJ1-4; CDR3 protein: CAWSGWNNEKLFF; CDR3 DNA: TGTGCCTGGAGTGGATGGAATAATGAAAAACTGTTTTTT
D gene: -; V gene: TRBV27; clone size: once; J gene: TRBJ1-6; CDR3 protein: CASSLVGGDSPLHF; CDR3 DNA: TGTGCCAGCAGTTTAGTCGGGGGAGATTCACCCCTCCACTTT
D gene: TRBD1; V gene: TRBV14; clone size: few; J gene: TRBJ1-2; CDR3 protein: CASSQGGQNYGYTF; CDR3 DNA: TGTGCCAGCAGCCAAGGGGGACAGAACTATGGCTACACCTTC
D gene: -; V gene: TRBV21-1; clone size: -; J gene: TRBJ1-1; CDR3 protein: CASSKGGRRDTEAFF; CDR3 DNA: TGTGCCAGCAGCAAAGGGGGGCGCAGGGACACTGAAGCTTTCTTT
D gene: TRBD1; V gene: TRBV4-1; clone size: -; J gene: TRBJ2-6; CDR3 protein: CASSHKVGDRGSGANVLTF; CDR3 DNA: TGCGCCAGCAGCCACAAAGTTGGGGACAGGGGTTCTGGGGCCAACGTCCTGACTTTC
D gene: -; V gene: TRBV29-1; clone size: -; J gene: TRBJ2-5; CDR3 protein: CSVVWERFFGKTQYF; CDR3 DNA: TGCAGCGTTGTATGGGAGCGGTTCTTTGGGAAGACCCAGTACTTC
D gene: TRBD2; V gene: TRBV6-5; clone size: -; J gene: TRBJ2-7; CDR3 protein: CASSYSSGSIFYEQYF; CDR3 DNA: TGTGCCAGCAGTTACTCTAGCGGGAGTATCTTCTACGAGCAGTACTTC
D gene: -; V gene: TRBV6-5; clone size: -; J gene: TRBJ1-2; CDR3 protein: CASSYSEGVYGYTF; CDR3 DNA: TGTGCCAGCAGTTACTCGGAGGGAGTCTATGGCTACACCTTC
D gene: -; V gene: TRBV15; clone size: -; J gene: TRBJ2-7; CDR3 protein: CATSRDDGGRAYEQYF; CDR3 DNA: TGTGCCACCAGCAGAGATGACGGGGGAAGAGCCTACGAGCAGTACTTC
D gene: -; V gene: TRBV6-1; clone size: -; J gene: TRBJ2-7; CDR3 protein: CASNGGYEQYF; CDR3 DNA: TGTGCCAGCAATGGAGGCTACGAGCAGTACTTC
D gene: -; V gene: TRBV28; clone size: -; J gene: TRBJ1-1; CDR3 protein: CASSFPPPGQRALRMNTEAFF; CDR3 DNA: TGTGCCAGCAGTTTTCCCCCTCCGGGACAAAGAGCACTAAGAATGAACACTGAAGCTTTCTTT
D gene: -; V gene: TRBV28; clone size: -; J gene: TRBJ1-1; CDR3 protein: CASTLGRNTEAFF; CDR3 DNA: TGTGCCAGCACCTTAGGGCGTAACACTGAAGCTTTCTTT
D gene: -; V gene: TRBV6-5; clone size: -; J gene: TRBJ2-3; CDR3 protein: CASSLAGSTDTQYF; CDR3 DNA: TGTGCCAGCAGCTTAGCTGGGAGCACAGATACGCAGTATTTT
D gene: -; V gene: TRBV7-2; clone size: -; J gene: TRBJ1-5; CDR3 protein: CASSPWGDQPQHF; CDR3 DNA: TGTGCCAGCAGCCCATGGGGTGATCAGCCCCAGCATTTT
D gene: TRBD1; V gene: TRBV27; clone size: once; J gene: TRBJ2-5; CDR3 protein: CASSYRGPQETQYF; CDR3 DNA: TGTGCCAGCAGTTACAGGGGCCCTCAAGAGACCCAGTACTTC
D gene: -; V gene: TRBV30; clone size: -; J gene: TRBJ2-7; CDR3 protein: CAWYRDCNYEQYF; CDR3 DNA: TGTGCCTGGTACCGGGACTGCAATTACGAGCAGTACTTC
D gene: -; V gene: TRBV27; clone size: -; J gene: TRBJ1-1; CDR3 protein: CASIAPWGNTEAFF; CDR3 DNA: TGTGCCAGCATAGCCCCTTGGGGGAACACTGAAGCTTTCTTT
D gene: -; V gene: TRBV19; clone size: -; J gene: TRBJ1-5; CDR3 protein: CASSYVSNQPQHF; CDR3 DNA: TGTGCCAGTAGTTATGTTAGCAATCAGCCCCAGCATTTT
D gene: TRBD2; V gene: TRBV12-5; clone size: -; J gene: TRBJ2-1; CDR3 protein: CASGYASGRAYSEQFF; CDR3 DNA: TGTGCTAGTGGCTACGCTAGCGGGAGGGCCTACTCTGAGCAGTTCTTC
D gene: TRBD1; V gene: TRBV7-2; clone size: -; J gene: TRBJ2-7; CDR3 protein: CASSLDRGESYEQYF; CDR3 DNA: TGTGCCAGCAGCTTAGACAGGGGTGAATCCTACGAGCAGTACTTC
D gene: -; V gene: TRBV27; clone size: -; J gene: TRBJ1-1; CDR3 protein: CASSYSVGGTEAFF; CDR3 DNA: TGTGCCAGCAGTTATTCGGTGGGTGGGACTGAAGCTTTCTTT
D gene: -; V gene: TRBV30; clone size: -; J gene: TRBJ1-1; CDR3 protein: CAWSVWGDTEAFF; CDR3 DNA: TGTGCCTGGAGTGTATGGGGAGACACTGAAGCTTTCTTT
D gene: -; V gene: TRBV27; clone size: -; J gene: TRBJ2-7; CDR3 protein: CASSLSGGIYEQYF; CDR3 DNA: TGTGCCAGCAGTTTATCCGGCGGAATCTACGAGCAGTACTTC
D gene: TRBD2; V gene: TRBV7-8; clone size: -; J gene: TRBJ2-6; CDR3 protein: CASSPPRNGGSSGANVLTF; CDR3 DNA: TGTGCCAGCAGCCCACCACGTAACGGGGGGAGCTCTGGGGCCAACGTCCTGACTTTC